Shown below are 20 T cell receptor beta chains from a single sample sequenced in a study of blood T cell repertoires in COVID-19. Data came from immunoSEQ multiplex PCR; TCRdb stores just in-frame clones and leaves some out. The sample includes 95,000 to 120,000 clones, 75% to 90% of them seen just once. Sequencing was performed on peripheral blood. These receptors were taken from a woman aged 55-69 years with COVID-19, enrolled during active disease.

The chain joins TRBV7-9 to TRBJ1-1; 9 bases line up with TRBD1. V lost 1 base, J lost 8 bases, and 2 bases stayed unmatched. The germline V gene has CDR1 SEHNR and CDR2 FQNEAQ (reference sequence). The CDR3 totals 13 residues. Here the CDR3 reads CASSLGDRAEAFF. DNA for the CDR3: TGTGCCAGCAGCTTAGGGGACAGGGCGGAAGCTTTCTTT.

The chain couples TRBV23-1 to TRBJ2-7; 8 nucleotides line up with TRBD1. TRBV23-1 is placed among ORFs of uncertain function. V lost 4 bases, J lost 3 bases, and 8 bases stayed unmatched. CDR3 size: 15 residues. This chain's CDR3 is CASSPLDRGGYEQYF. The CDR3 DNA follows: TGCGCCAGCAGTCCCCTCGACAGGGGTGGCTACGAGCAGTACTTC.

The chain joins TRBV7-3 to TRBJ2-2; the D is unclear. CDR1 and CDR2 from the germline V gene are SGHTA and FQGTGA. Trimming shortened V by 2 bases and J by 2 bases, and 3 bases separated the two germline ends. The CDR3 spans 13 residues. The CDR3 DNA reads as TGTGCCAGCAGCTTACCAAACACCGGGGAGCTGTTTTTT. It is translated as CASSLPNTGELFF. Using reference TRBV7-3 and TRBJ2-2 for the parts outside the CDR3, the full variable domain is GAGVSQTPSNKVTEKGKYVELRCDPISGHTALYWYRQSLGQGPEFLIYFQGTGAADDSGLPNDRFFAVRPEGSVSTLKIQRTERGDSAVYLCASSLPNTGELFFGEGSRLTVL.

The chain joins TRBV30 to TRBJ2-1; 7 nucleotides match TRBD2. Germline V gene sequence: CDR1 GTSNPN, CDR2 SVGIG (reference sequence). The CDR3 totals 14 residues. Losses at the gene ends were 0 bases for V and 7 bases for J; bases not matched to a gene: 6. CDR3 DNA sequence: TGTGCCTGGAGTGTAAACCTAGCGGTTAATGAGCAGTTCTTC. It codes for CAWSVNLAVNEQFF.

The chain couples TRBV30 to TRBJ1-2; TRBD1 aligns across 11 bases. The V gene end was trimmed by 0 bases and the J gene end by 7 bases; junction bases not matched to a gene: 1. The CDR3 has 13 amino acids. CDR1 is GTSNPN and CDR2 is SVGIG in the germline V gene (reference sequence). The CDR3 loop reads CAWSVGTGGGYTF. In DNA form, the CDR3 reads TGTGCCTGGAGTGTGGGGACAGGGGGTGGCTACACCTTC.

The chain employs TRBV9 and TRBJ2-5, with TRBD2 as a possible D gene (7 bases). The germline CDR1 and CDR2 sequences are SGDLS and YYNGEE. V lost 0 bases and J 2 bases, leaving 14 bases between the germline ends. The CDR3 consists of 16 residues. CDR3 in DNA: TGTGCCAGCAGCGTAGAGGCGGGGGCCACTCAAGAGACCCAGTACTTC. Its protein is CASSVEAGATQETQYF.

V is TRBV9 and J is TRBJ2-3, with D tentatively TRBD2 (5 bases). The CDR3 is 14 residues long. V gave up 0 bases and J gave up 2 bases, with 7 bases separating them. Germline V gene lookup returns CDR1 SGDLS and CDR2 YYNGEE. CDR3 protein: CASSVGEITDTQYF. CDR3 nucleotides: TGTGCCAGCAGCGTAGGGGAGATCACAGATACGCAGTATTTT.

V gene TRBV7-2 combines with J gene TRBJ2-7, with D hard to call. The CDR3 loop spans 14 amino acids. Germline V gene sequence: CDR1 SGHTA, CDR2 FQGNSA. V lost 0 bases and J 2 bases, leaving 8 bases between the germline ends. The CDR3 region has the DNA TGTGCCAGCAGCTTAGCCCTTGTTGCCTACGAGCAGTACTTC. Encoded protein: CASSLALVAYEQYF. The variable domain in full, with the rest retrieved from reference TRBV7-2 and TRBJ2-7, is GAGVSQSPSNKVTEKGKDVELRCDPISGHTALYWYRQSLGQGLEFLIYFQGNSAPDKSGLPSDRFSAERTGGSVSTLTIQRTQQEDSAVYLCASSLALVAYEQYFGPGTRLTVT.

The CDR3 DNA sequence: TGTGCCAGCAGCGTAGACGGAGGGTCCTATGGCTACACCTTC. This gives the protein CASSVDGGSYGYTF. This chain links TRBV9 with TRBJ1-2; no clear D. Germline V lookup: CDR1 SGDLS, CDR2 YYNGEE. Trimming took 0 bases from V and 4 from J, leaving 10 bases between them. The length of the CDR3 is 14 residues.

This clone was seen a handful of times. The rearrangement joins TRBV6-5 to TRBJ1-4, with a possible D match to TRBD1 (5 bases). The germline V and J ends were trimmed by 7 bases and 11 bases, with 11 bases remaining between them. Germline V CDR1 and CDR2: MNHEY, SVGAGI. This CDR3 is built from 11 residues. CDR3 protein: CASNGGGKLFF. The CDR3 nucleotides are TGTGCCAGCAATGGGGGGGGGAAACTGTTTTTT.

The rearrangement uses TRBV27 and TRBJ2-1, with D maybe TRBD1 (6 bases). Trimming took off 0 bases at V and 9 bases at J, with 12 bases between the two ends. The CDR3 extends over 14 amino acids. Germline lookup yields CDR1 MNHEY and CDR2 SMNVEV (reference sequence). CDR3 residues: CASSLSGARGEQFF. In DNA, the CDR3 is TGTGCCAGCAGTTTATCGGGGGCGCGTGGTGAGCAGTTCTTC.

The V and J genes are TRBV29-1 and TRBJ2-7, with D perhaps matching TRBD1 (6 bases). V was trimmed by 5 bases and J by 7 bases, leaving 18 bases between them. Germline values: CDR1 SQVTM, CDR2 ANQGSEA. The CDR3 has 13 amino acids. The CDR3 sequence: CSVLGYYREEQYF. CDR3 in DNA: TGCAGCGTTCTTGGGTACTACAGGGAAGAGCAGTACTTC.

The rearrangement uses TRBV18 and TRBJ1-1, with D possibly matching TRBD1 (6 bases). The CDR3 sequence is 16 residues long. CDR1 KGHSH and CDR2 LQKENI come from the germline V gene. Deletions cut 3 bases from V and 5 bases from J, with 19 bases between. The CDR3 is CASSPPGGRELTEAFF. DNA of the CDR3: TGTGCCAGCTCACCCCCGGGGGGCAGGGAGTTGACTGAAGCTTTCTTT.

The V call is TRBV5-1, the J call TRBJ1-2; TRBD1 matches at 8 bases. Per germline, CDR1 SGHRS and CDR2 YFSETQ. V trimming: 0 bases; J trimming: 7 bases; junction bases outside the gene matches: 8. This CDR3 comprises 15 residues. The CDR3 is CASSLAVQGAGGYTF. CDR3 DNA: TGCGCCAGCAGCTTGGCGGTTCAGGGGGCCGGTGGCTACACCTTC. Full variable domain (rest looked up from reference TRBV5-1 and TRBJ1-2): KAGVTQTPRYLIKTRGQQVTLSCSPISGHRSVSWYQQTPGQGLQFLFEYFSETQRNKGNFPGRFSGRQFSNSRSEMNVSTLELGDSALYLCASSLAVQGAGGYTFGSGTRLTVV.

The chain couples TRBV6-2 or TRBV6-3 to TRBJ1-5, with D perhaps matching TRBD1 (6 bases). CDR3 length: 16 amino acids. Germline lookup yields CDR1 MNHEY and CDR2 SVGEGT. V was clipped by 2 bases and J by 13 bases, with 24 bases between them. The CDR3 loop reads CASSYTPGHGIPPQHF. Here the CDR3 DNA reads TGTGCCAGCAGTTACACACCGGGACACGGAATCCCCCCTCAGCATTTT.

This chain's CDR3 is CASTKGQGARWNTEAFF. CDR3 nucleotides: TGCGCCAGCACCAAGGGACAGGGGGCAAGATGGAACACTGAAGCTTTCTTT. The chain links TRBV10-1 to TRBJ1-1; 12 nucleotides line up with TRBD1. The CDR3 contains 17 residues. In germline, CDR1 is WNHNN, CDR2 SYGVQD (reference sequence). Trimming took 7 bases from V and 1 from J; bases not matched to a gene: 10.

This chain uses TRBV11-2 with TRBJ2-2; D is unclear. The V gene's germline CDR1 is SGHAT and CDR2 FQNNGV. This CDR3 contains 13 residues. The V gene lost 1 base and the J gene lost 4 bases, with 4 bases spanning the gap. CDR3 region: CASSLVSTGELFF. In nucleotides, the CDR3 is TGTGCCAGCAGCTTAGTCAGCACCGGGGAGCTGTTTTTT.

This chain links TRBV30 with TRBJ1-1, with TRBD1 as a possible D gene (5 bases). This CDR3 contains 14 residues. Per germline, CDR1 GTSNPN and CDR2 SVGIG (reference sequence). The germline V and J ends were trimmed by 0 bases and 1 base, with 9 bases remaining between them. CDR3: CAWSVDGGNTEAFF. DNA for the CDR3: TGTGCCTGGAGTGTTGACGGGGGGAACACTGAAGCTTTCTTT.

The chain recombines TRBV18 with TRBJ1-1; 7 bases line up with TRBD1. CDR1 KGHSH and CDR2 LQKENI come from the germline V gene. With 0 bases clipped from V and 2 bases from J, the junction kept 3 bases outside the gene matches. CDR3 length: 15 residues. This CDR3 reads CASSPPGTANTEAFF. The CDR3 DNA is TGTGCCAGCTCACCACCGGGGACAGCCAACACTGAAGCTTTCTTT.

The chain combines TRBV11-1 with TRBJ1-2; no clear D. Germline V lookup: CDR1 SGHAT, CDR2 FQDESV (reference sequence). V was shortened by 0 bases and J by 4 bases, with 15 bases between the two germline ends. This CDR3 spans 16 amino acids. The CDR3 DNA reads TGTGCCAGCAGCTTAGCTGGGAGCGAGACTTCCTATGGCTACACCTTC. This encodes CASSLAGSETSYGYTF.